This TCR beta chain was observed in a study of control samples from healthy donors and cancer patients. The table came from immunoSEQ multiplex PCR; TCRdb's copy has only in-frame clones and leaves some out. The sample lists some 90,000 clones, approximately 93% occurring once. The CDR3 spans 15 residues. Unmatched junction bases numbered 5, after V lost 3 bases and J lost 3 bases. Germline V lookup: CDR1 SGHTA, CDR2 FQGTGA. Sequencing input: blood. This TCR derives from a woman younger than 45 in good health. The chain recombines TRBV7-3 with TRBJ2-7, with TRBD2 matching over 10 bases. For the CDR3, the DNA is TGTGCCAGCAGCTTTAGCGGGGGGCCACGCTACGAGCAGTACTTC. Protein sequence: CASSFSGGPRYEQYF.